Detailed here is one TCR beta chain. Other DNA sequences within the sample encode an identical CDR3. This specimen belongs to a study of shared clonotypes between healthy human individuals. Clones were sequenced by immunoSEQ multiplex PCR, and TCRdb holds only the in-frame ones, with some missing. This sample yields roughly 2,500,000 clones, of which approximately 93% are seen a single time; roughly 0.39% belongs to the top ten. Germline V lookup: CDR1 MGHRA, CDR2 YSYEKL. V gave up 4 bases and J gave up 3 bases; unmatched junction bases: 2. The CDR3 spans 14 residues. The source of this sequence is a man aged 18 to 35 in good health. Some clones in this sample may be carry-over from other donors' samples. This chain connects TRBV4-1 to TRBJ2-1; 8 bases agree with TRBD2. The sequencing input was naive CD4+ T cells from PBMCs. Subset noted: CD45RA+ positively selected. CDR3 amino acids: CASSPSGGYNEQFF. The DNA for the CDR3 is TGCGCCAGCAGCCCAAGCGGGGGCTACAATGAGCAGTTCTTC.